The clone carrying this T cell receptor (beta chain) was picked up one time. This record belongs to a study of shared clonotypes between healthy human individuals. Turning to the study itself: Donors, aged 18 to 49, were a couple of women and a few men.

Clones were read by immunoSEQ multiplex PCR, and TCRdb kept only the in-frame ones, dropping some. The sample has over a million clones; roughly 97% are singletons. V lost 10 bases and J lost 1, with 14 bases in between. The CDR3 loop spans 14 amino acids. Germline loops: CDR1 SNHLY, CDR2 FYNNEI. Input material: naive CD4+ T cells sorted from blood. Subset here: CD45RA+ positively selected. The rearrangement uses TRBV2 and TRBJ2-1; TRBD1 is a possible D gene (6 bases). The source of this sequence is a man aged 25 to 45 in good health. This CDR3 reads CATLDRGSYNEQFF. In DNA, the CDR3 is TGTGCCACCCTTGATAGGGGGTCCTACAATGAGCAGTTCTTC. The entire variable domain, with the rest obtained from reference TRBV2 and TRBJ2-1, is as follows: EPEVTQTPSHQVTQMGQEVILRCVPISNHLYFYWYRQILGQKVEFLVSFYNNEISEKSEIFDDQFSVERPDGSNFTLKIRSTKLEDSAMYFCATLDRGSYNEQFFGPGTRLTVL.